The 18 T cell receptor beta chains below come from one sample, sequenced in a study of spatial heterogeneity in lung cancer. Indicated time point: blood at routine non-recurrence follow-up after resection. TCRdb reprocessed the 5' RACE reads via MiXCR and lists one record per CDR3 protein. The data show about 29,000 distinct CDR3 sequences, about 10% seen once. The sequences come from PBMCs, collected at follow-up. All receptors derive from a female donor with early-stage non-small cell lung cancer.

This clonotype has at least ten counts. This chain links TRBV6-1 with TRBJ1-6; 7 bases agree with TRBD1. Trimming took 7 bases from V and 7 from J; bases not matched to a gene: 4. The germline V gene encodes CDR1 MNHNS and CDR2 SASEGT. There are 13 residues in the CDR3. The CDR3 coding sequence is TGTGCCAGCACAGAACAGGGGAATTCACCCCTCCACTTT. The encoded protein is CASTEQGNSPLHF.

This clonotype showed up many times. V and J are TRBV6-6 and TRBJ2-1, with 13 positions matching TRBD2. Losses at the gene ends were 6 bases for V and 7 bases for J; bases not matched to a gene: 12. Germline V gene sequence: CDR1 MNHNY, CDR2 SVGAGI (reference sequence). The CDR3 spans 17 residues. CDR3 nucleotide sequence: TGTGCCAGCAGGATTACCGCGACTAGCGGGGGGAAGAATGAGCAGTTCTTC. Its protein product is CASRITATSGGKNEQFF.

There are many counts of this clonotype. J is TRBJ1-1 and V is TRBV7-2, with 8 bases matching TRBD1. CDR3 size: 17 residues. Per the germline V gene, CDR1 is SGHTA and CDR2 is FQGNSA. J lost 4 bases, V lost 3 bases, and 13 bases had no gene match. CDR3: CASSFGQGLNRATEAFF. The DNA for the CDR3 is TGTGCCAGCAGCTTTGGACAGGGCCTTAATCGGGCCACTGAAGCTTTCTTT. Complete variable domain (other parts from reference TRBV7-2 and TRBJ1-1): GAGVSQSPSNKVTEKGKDVELRCDPISGHTALYWYRQSLGQGLEFLIYFQGNSAPDKSGLPSDRFSAERTGGSVSTLTIQRTQQEDSAVYLCASSFGQGLNRATEAFFGQGTRLTVV.

This clonotype appeared many times. This chain uses TRBV7-2 with TRBJ2-6; 7 nucleotides line up with TRBD1. The CDR3 consists of 16 residues. Germline lookup yields CDR1 SGHTA and CDR2 FQGNSA. V was clipped by 5 bases and J by 4 bases; unmatched bases: 8. The CDR3 DNA sequence: TGTGCCAGCAGCCGCAACAGGGGAGTAGGGGCCAACGTCCTGACTTTC. Its translation: CASSRNRGVGANVLTF.

The sample holds a few counts of this clonotype. The chain combines TRBV9 with TRBJ2-5, with TRBD1 matching over 8 bases. Germline CDR1 and CDR2: SGDLS and YYNGEE. Germline trimming cut 3 bases from V and 0 bases from J; bases unmatched to any gene: 7. The CDR3 has 16 amino acids. CDR3 amino acids: CASSAGDRTYQETQYF. CDR3 in DNA: TGTGCCAGCAGCGCGGGGGACAGGACGTACCAAGAGACCCAGTACTTC.

Ten or more counts support this clonotype. The chain carries TRBV21-1 and TRBJ1-5. TRBV21-1 is classified as a pseudogene. There are 11 residues in the CDR3. The CDR3 bases are TGTGCCAGCAGGAGCAATCAGCCCCAGCATTTT. Translation: CASRSNQPQHF.

This clonotype was seen ten or more times. The gene calls are TRBV29-1 and TRBJ1-2; D is perhaps TRBD1 (5 bases). This CDR3 spans 10 amino acids. V lost 1 base and J 14 bases, leaving 11 bases between the germline ends. The germline gives CDR1 SQVTM, CDR2 ANQGSEA. CDR3 sequence (DNA): TGCAGCGTTGAAGGGCAGGGCATGACCTTC. The encoded protein is CSVEGQGMTF.

At least ten counts were recorded for this clonotype. This chain links TRBV5-6 with TRBJ1-5, with D possibly TRBD1 on 5 matching bases. Trimming pared 2 bases from V and 7 bases from J, leaving 10 bases between. CDR1 SGHDT and CDR2 YYEEEE come from the germline V gene. The CDR3 has 13 residues. CDR3 protein: CASSFGGGQPQHF. Here the CDR3 DNA reads TGTGCCAGCAGCTTTGGGGGTGGGCAGCCCCAGCATTTT.

This clonotype has a count of ten or more. The chain combines TRBV5-6 with TRBJ2-5; 8 bases match TRBD2. V dropped 4 bases and J dropped 1; count of bases not matched to a gene: 6. Germline-derived CDR1 and CDR2 are SGHDT and YYEEEE. The CDR3 covers 15 residues. The CDR3 nucleotides are TGTGCCAGCAGCCCCGAGCGGGGGTCCCAAGAGACCCAGTACTTC. It translates to CASSPERGSQETQYF.

This clonotype was recorded at least ten times. This chain links TRBV11-1 with TRBJ2-5; D possibly uses TRBD1 or TRBD2 (5 bases each). CDR3 size: 14 residues. The V and J ends lost 1 base and 5 bases respectively, with 11 bases between them. CDR1 is SGHAT, CDR2 FQDESV, per germline (reference sequence). In DNA form, the CDR3 reads TGTGCCAGCAGCTTAGGCCAGGGAGCGGAGACCCAGTACTTC. This codes for CASSLGQGAETQYF.

V gene TRBV24-1 combines with J gene TRBJ2-2; D unclear. From germline, CDR1 is KGHDR and CDR2 SFDVKD. Trimming shortened V by 10 bases and J by 0 bases, and 5 bases separated the two germline ends. The length of the CDR3 is 12 residues. DNA for the CDR3: TGTGCCACAAGTCCGAACACCGGGGAGCTGTTTTTT. Protein: CATSPNTGELFF.

This clonotype was observed many times. V and J are TRBV20-1 and TRBJ2-3; D is unclear. The CDR3 extends over 16 amino acids. With 4 bases removed from V and 0 bases from J, the gap between germline ends came to 17 bases. CDR1 DFQATT and CDR2 SNEGSKA come from the germline V gene (reference sequence). This CDR3 is CSANWPAGTSTDTQYF. CDR3 nucleotides: TGCAGTGCTAACTGGCCGGCAGGAACTAGCACAGATACGCAGTATTTT.

The V gene is TRBV9, the J gene TRBJ2-7; TRBD1 might be the D (6 bases). Germline V gene data show CDR1 as SGDLS and CDR2 as YYNGEE. There are 13 residues in the CDR3. Trimming pared 3 bases from V and 5 bases from J, leaving 12 bases between. In nucleotides, the CDR3 is TGTGCCAGCAGCGCCACACAGGGCAACGAGCAGTACTTC. Translation gives CASSATQGNEQYF.

A remark on this clonotype: A much larger clone sits a single nucleotide away, making a read error possible. The V and J genes are TRBV11-2 and TRBJ2-3; 11 nucleotides line up with TRBD2. The CDR3 is 18 amino acids. The germline gives CDR1 SGHAT, CDR2 FQNNGV. The CDR3 is CVSSLGKTSGASTDTQYF. In nucleotides, the CDR3 is TGTGTCAGCAGCTTGGGCAAGACTAGCGGGGCTAGCACAGATACGCAGTATTTT.

This clonotype was counted at least ten times. The CDR3 nucleotides read TGTGCCAGCTCTGACGGGGAAAGCACAGATACGCAGTATTTT. As protein: CASSDGESTDTQYF. The gene calls are TRBV28 and TRBJ2-3; D perhaps matches TRBD2 (5 bases). This CDR3 contains 14 residues. Germline V gene lookup returns CDR1 MDHEN and CDR2 SYDVKM. The V end lost 8 bases, the J end lost 0 bases, and 12 bases lay between the germline ends.

This sequence joins TRBV5-1 and TRBJ2-2; D possibly corresponds to TRBD1 (5 bases). Germline-derived CDR1 and CDR2 are SGHRS and YFSETQ. V was pared by 2 bases and J by 0 bases, with 8 bases between. The CDR3 is made up of 15 amino acids. The CDR3 here is CASSLKGPNTGELFF. Here the CDR3 DNA reads TGCGCCAGCAGCTTAAAGGGGCCGAACACCGGGGAGCTGTTTTTT.

This clonotype has just a few counts. The chain joins TRBV6-5 to TRBJ2-1; 8 bases agree with TRBD2. Per germline, CDR1 MNHEY and CDR2 SVGAGI. Germline trimming cut 5 bases from V and 0 bases from J; bases unmatched to any gene: 6. This CDR3 contains 16 residues. The CDR3 DNA follows: TGTGCCAGCAGTCCGACGGCGGGGGGCTCCTACAATGAGCAGTTCTTC. This codes for CASSPTAGGSYNEQFF.

This clonotype was detected ten times or more. The chain recombines TRBV25-1 with TRBJ1-1; D unclear. This CDR3 is 13 amino acids long. V shed 1 base and J shed 0 bases, with 3 bases lying between them. The germline V gene encodes CDR1 MGHDK and CDR2 SYGVNS. The CDR3 DNA follows: TGTGCCAGCAGTGAATTTTTGAACACTGAAGCTTTCTTT. The encoded protein is CASSEFLNTEAFF.